The 2 T cell receptor beta chains below were found in one sample sequenced in a study of blood T cell repertoires in COVID-19. Libraries were prepared by immunoSEQ multiplex PCR; TCRdb keeps only in-frame clonotypes and omits some of them. The table lists fewer than 250,000 clones, approximately 87% of them singletons, with 0.6% to 0.9% in the top ten. Sequencing was carried out using peripheral blood. The receptors come from a woman in her seventies with acute or convalescent COVID-19.

This rearrangement joins TRBV16 to TRBJ1-1, with D possibly matching TRBD1 (6 bases). CDR3 size: 15 residues. V was shortened by 5 bases and J by 1 base, with 14 bases between the two germline ends. CDR1 and CDR2 (germline): KGHSY, FQNENV. As DNA, the CDR3 is TGTGCCAGCAGCAGCACGGGGACAAAGAACACTGAAGCTTTCTTT. This translates into CASSSTGTKNTEAFF.

The chain is built from TRBV19 and TRBJ2-7, with D maybe TRBD2 (6 bases). CDR3 length: 14 residues. V was pared by 4 bases and J by 3 bases, with 13 bases between. Germline loops: CDR1 LNHDA, CDR2 SQIVND (reference sequence). The CDR3 region has the DNA TGTGCCAGTAGTAAGGCGGCGGGATACTACGAGCAGTACTTC. This translates into CASSKAAGYYEQYF.